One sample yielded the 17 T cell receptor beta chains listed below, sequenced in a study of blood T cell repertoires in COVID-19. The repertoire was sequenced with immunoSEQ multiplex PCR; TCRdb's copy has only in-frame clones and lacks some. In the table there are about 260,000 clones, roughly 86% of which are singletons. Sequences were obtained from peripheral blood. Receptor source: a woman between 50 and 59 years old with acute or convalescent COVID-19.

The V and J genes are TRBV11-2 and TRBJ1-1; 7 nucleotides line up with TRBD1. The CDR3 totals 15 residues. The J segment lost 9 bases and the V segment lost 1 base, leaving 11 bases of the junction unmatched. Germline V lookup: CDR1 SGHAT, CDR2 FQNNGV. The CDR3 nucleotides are TGTGCCAGCAGCTTAGTAGGGGGACAGCGATCCCAAGCTTTCTTT. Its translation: CASSLVGGQRSQAFF. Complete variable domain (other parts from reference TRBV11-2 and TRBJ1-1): EAGVAQSPRYKIIEKRQSVAFWCNPISGHATLYWYQQILGQGPKLLIQFQNNGVVDDSQLPKDRFSAERLKGVDSTLKIQPAKLEDSAVYLCASSLVGGQRSQAFFGQGTRLTVV.

In DNA form, the CDR3 reads TGTGCCAGCAGCCCCCTGAAGGGGGTAGGGTTCGATGAGCAGTTCTTC. Translated: CASSPLKGVGFDEQFF. This sequence joins TRBV11-3 and TRBJ2-1, with D possibly TRBD1 on 6 matching bases. The germline gives CDR1 SGHNT, CDR2 YENEEA. The CDR3 spans 16 residues. Trimming left V 5 bases short and J 8 bases short, with 22 bases between.

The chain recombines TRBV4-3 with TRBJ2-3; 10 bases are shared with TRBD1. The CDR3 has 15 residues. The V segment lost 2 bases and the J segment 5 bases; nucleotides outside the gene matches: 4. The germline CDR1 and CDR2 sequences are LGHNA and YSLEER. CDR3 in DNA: TGCGCCAGCAGCCAATCGGGACAGGGGTTAGATACGCAGTATTTT. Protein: CASSQSGQGLDTQYF.

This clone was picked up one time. CDR3 coding DNA: TGTGCCAGCAGTTCATGGGCTGGTACTGAAGCTTTCTTT. Encoded protein: CASSSWAGTEAFF. The chain couples TRBV27 to TRBJ1-1; D gene ambiguous. The CDR3 totals 13 residues. V was shortened by 4 bases and J by 5 bases, with 11 bases between the two germline ends. Germline V gives CDR1 MNHEY, CDR2 SMNVEV (reference sequence).

CDR3 amino acids: CASTRSYSNQPQHF. Here the CDR3 DNA reads TGTGCCAGTACGCGGTCCTATAGCAATCAGCCCCAGCATTTT. The chain employs TRBV19 and TRBJ1-5; no firm D call. Germline V lookup: CDR1 LNHDA, CDR2 SQIVND (reference sequence). The V end lost 7 bases, the J end lost 0 bases, and 10 bases lay between the germline ends. The CDR3 length is 14 residues.

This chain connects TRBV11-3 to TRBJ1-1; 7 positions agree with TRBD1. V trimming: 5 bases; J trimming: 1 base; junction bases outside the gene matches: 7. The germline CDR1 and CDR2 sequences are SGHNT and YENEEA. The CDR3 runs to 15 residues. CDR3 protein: CASSNRDSPNTEAFF. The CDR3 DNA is TGTGCCAGCAGCAACCGGGACAGCCCGAACACTGAAGCTTTCTTT.

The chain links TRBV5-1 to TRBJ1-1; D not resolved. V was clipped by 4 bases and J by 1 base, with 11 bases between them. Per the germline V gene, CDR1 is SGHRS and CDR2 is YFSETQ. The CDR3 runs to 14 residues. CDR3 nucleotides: TGCGCCAGCAGCCCGCGGGTTGCGAACACTGAAGCTTTCTTT. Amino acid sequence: CASSPRVANTEAFF.

CDR3 in DNA: TGCGCCAGCAGCTTCCGGGACAGGGGCTATGGCTACACCTTC. It is translated as CASSFRDRGYGYTF. The J gene is TRBJ1-2, the V gene TRBV5-1; 10 nucleotides align to TRBD1. The CDR3 covers 14 residues. The junction had 2 bases not matched to a gene; V was cut back by 2 bases and J by 4 bases. Germline-derived CDR1 and CDR2 are SGHRS and YFSETQ.

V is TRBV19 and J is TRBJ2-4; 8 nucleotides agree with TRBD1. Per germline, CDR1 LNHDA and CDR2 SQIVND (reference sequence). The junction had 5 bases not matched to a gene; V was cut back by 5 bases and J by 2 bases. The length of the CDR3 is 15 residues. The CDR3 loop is CASSGGTGSKNIQYF. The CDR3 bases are TGTGCCAGTAGTGGGGGGACAGGTTCCAAAAACATTCAGTACTTC.

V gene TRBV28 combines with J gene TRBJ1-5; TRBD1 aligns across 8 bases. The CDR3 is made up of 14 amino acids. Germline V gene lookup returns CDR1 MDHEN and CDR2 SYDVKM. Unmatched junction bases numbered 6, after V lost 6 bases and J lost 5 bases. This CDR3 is CASRTGGGYQPQHF. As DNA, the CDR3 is TGTGCCAGCAGAACAGGGGGGGGCTATCAGCCCCAGCATTTT. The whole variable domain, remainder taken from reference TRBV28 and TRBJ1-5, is DVKVTQSSRYLVKRTGEKVFLECVQDMDHENMFWYRQDPGLGLRLIYFSYDVKMKEKGDIPEGYSVSREKKERFSLILESASTNQTSMYLCASRTGGGYQPQHFGDGTRLSIL.

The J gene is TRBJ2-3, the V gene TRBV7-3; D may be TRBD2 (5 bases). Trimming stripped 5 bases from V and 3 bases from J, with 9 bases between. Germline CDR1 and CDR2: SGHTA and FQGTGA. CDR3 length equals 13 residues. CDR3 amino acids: CASSEDWTDTQYF. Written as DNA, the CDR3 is TGTGCCAGCAGCGAGGACTGGACAGATACGCAGTATTTT.

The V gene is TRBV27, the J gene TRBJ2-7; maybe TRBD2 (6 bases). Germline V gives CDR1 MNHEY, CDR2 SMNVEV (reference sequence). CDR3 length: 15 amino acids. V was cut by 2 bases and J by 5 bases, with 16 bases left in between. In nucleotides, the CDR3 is TGTGCCAGCAGTTTAGGGGGGAGAGCTTTCCACGAGCAGTACTTC. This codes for CASSLGGRAFHEQYF.

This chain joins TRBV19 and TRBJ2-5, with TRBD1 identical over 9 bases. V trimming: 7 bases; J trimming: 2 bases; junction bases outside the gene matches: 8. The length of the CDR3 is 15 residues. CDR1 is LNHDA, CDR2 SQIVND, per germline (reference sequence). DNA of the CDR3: TGTGCCAGTATCGACAGGGGGGGACAACAAGAGACCCAGTACTTC. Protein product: CASIDRGGQQETQYF.

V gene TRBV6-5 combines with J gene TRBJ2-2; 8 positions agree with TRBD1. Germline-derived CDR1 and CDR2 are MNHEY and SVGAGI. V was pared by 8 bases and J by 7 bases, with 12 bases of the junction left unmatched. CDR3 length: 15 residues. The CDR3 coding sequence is TGTGCCAGCCTTGGGAGGCAGGGGGCCTACGGGGAGCTGTTTTTT. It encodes CASLGRQGAYGELFF.

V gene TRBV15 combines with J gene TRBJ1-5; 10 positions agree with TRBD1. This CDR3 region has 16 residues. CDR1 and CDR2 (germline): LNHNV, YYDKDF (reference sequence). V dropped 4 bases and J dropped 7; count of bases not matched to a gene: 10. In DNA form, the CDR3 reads TGTGCCACCAGCACATCCGGACAGGGGGTCTGGCAGCCCCAGCATTTT. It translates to CATSTSGQGVWQPQHF. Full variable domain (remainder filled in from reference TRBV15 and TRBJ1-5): DAMVIQNPRYQVTQFGKPVTLSCSQTLNHNVMYWYQQKSSQAPKLLFHYYDKDFNNEADTPDNFQSRRPNTSFCFLDIRSPGLGDTAMYLCATSTSGQGVWQPQHFGDGTRLSIL.

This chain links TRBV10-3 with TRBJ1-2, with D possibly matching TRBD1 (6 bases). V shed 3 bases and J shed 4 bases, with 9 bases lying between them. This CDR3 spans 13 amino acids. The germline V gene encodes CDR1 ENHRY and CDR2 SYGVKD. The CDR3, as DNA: TGTGCCATCAGTGATGGCAGGGGCTATGGCTACACCTTC. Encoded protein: CAISDGRGYGYTF.

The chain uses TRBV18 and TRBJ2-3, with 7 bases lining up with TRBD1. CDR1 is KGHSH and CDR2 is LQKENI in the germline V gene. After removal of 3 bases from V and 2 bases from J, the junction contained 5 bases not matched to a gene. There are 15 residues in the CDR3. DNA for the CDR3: TGTGCCAGCTCACCTTCGACAGGGCCCACAGATACGCAGTATTTT. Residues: CASSPSTGPTDTQYF.